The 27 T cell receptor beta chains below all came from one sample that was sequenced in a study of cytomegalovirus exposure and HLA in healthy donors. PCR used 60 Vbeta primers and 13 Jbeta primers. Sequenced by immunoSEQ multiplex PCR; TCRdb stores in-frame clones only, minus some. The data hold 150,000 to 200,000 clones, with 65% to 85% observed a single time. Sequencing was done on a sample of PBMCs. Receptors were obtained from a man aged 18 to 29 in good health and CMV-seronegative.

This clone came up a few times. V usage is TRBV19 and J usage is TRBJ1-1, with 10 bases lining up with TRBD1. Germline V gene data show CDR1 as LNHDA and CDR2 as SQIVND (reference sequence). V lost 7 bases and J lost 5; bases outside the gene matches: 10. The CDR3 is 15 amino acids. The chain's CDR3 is CASIKSTGGFTEAFF. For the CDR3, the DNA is TGTGCCAGTATAAAATCGACAGGGGGCTTTACTGAAGCTTTCTTT.

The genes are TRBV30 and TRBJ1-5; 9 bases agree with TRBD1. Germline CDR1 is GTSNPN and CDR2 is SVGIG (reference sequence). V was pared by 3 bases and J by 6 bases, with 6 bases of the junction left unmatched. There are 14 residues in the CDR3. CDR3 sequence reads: CAWRPTGGVQPQHF. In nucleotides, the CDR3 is TGTGCCTGGAGACCCACAGGGGGCGTTCAGCCCCAGCATTTT.

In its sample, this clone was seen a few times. CDR3 in amino acids: CASSQVAGTEAFF. In DNA, the CDR3 is TGTGCCAGCAGCCAAGTCGCGGGCACTGAAGCTTTCTTT. The V gene is TRBV14, the J gene TRBJ1-1; D is unresolved. CDR1 and CDR2 from the germline V gene are SGHDN and FVKESK. This CDR3 is 13 amino acids long. V was clipped by 1 base and J by 4 bases, with 7 bases between them.

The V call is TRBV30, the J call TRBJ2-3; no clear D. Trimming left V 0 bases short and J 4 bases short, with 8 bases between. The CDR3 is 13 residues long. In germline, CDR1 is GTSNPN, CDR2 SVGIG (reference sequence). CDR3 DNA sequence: TGTGCCTGGAGTGTACTTGCCTCAGATACGCAGTATTTT. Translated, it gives CAWSVLASDTQYF. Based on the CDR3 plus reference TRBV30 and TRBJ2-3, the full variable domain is SQTIHQWPATLVQPVGSPLSLECTVEGTSNPNLYWYRQAAGRGLQLLFYSVGIGQISSEVPQNLSASRPQDRQFILSSKKLLLSDSGFYLCAWSVLASDTQYFGPGTRLTVL.

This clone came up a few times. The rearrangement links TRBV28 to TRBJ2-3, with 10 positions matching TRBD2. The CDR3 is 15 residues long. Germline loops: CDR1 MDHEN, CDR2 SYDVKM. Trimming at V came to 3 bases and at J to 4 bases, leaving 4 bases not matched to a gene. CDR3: CASSLASGSPDTQYF. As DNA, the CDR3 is TGTGCCAGCAGTTTGGCTAGCGGGAGCCCAGATACGCAGTATTTT.

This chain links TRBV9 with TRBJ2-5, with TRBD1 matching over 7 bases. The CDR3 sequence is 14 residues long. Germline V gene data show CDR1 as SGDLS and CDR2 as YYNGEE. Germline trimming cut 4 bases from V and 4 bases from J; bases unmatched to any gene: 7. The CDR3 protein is CASSPQDRRETQYF. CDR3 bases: TGTGCCAGCAGCCCCCAGGACAGGAGAGAGACCCAGTACTTC.

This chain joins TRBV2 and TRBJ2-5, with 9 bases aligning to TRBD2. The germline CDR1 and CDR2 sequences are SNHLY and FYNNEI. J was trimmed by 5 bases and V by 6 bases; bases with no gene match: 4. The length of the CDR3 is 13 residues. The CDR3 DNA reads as TGTGCCAGCAGGAGCGGGGGGATTGAGACCCAGTACTTC. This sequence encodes CASRSGGIETQYF.

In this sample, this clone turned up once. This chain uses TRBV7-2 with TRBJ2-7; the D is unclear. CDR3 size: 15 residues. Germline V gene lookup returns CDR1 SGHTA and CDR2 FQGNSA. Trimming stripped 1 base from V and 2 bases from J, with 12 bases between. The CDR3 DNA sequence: TGTGCCAGCAGCTTAGAACGGCAGGCCACCTACGAGCAGTACTTC. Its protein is CASSLERQATYEQYF.

The CDR3 region is CASSLMARSGAQYF. CDR3 coding DNA: TGTGCCAGCAGCTTAATGGCTAGATCCGGTGCCCAGTACTTC. The chain has TRBV7-3 and TRBJ2-5; D gene uncertain. CDR1 is SGHTA, CDR2 FQGTGA, per germline. This CDR3 has 14 residues. V was shortened by 1 base and J by 9 bases, with 15 bases between the two germline ends.

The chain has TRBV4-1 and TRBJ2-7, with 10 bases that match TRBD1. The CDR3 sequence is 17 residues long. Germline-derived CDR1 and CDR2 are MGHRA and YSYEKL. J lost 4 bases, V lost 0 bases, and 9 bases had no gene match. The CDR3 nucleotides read TGCGCCAGCAGCCAAGATTCTTCCGGGACAGGGGTTTACGAGCAGTACTTC. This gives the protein CASSQDSSGTGVYEQYF.

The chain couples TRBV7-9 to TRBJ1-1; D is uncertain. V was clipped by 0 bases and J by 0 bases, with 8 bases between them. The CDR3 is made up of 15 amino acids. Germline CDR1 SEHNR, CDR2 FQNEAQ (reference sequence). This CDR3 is CASSLAGSLNTEAFF. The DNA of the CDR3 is TGTGCCAGCAGCTTAGCGGGCAGTCTGAACACTGAAGCTTTCTTT.

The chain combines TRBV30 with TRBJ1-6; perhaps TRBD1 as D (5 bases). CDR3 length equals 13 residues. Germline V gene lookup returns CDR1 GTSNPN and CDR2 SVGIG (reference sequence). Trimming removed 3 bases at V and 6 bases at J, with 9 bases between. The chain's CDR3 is CAWRRDSNSPLHF. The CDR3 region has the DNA TGTGCCTGGAGAAGAGACAGTAATTCACCCCTCCACTTT.

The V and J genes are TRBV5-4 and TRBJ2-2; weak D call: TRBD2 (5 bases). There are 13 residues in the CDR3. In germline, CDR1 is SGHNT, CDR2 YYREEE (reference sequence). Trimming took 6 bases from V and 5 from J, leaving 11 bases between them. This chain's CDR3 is CASTTPGTGELFF. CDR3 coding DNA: TGTGCCAGCACCACTCCGGGGACCGGGGAGCTGTTTTTT. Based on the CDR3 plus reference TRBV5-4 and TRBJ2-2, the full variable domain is ETGVTQSPTHLIKTRGQQVTLRCSSQSGHNTVSWYQQALGQGPQFIFQYYREEENGRGNFPPRFSGLQFPNYSSELNVNALELDDSALYLCASTTPGTGELFFGEGSRLTVL.

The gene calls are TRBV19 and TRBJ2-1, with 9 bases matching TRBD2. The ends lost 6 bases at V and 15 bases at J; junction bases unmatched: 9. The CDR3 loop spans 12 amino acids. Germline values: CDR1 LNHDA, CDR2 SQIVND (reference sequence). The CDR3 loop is CASRPEGGGAFF. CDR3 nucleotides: TGTGCCAGTAGACCGGAGGGCGGGGGGGCGTTCTTC.

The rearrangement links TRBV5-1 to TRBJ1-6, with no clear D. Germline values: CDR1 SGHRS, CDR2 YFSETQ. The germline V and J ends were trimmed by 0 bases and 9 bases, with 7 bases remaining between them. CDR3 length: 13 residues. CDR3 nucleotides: TGCGCCAGCAGCTTGGGGGAGGCTTCACCCCTCCACTTT. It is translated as CASSLGEASPLHF.

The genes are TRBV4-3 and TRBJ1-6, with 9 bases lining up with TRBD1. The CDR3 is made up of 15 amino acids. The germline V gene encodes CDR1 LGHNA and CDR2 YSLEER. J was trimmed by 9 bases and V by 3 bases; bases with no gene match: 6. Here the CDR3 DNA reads TGCGCCAGCAGCCACAGGGACAGGGATAGTTCACCCCTCCACTTT. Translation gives CASSHRDRDSSPLHF.

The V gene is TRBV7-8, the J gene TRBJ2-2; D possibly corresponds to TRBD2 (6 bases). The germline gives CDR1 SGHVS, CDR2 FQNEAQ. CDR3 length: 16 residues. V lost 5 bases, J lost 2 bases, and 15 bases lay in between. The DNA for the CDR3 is TGTGCCAGCAGCCAATTCCGGGACTTTAACACCGGGGAGCTGTTTTTT. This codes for CASSQFRDFNTGELFF. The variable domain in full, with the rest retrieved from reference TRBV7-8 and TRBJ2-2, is GAGVSQSPRYKVAKRGQDVALRCDPISGHVSLFWYQQALGQGPEFLTYFQNEAQLDKSGLPSDRFFAERPEGSVSTLKIQRTQQEDSAVYLCASSQFRDFNTGELFFGEGSRLTVL.

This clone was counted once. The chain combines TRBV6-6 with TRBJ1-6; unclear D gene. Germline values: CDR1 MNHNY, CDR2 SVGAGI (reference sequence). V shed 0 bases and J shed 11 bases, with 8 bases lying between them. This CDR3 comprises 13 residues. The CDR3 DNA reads TGTGCCAGCAGTTACTCTTCGGAGGCACCCCTCCACTTT. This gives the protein CASSYSSEAPLHF.

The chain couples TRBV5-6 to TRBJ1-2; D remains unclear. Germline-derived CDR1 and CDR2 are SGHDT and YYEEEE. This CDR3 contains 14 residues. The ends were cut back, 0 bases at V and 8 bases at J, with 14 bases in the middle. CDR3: CASSLGREGGGYTF. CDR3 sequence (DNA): TGTGCCAGCAGCTTGGGTCGCGAGGGCGGGGGCTACACCTTC.

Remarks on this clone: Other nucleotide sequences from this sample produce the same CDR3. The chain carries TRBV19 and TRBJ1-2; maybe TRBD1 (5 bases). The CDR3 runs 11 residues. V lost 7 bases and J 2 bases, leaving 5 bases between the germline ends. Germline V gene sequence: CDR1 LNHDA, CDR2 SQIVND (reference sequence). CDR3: CASTGNYGYTF. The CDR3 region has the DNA TGTGCCAGTACAGGGAACTATGGCTACACCTTC.

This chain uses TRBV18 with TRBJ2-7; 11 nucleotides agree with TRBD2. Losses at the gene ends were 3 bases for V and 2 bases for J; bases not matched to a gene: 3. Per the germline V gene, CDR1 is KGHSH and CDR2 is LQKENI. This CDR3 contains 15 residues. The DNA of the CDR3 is TGTGCCAGCTCACCGACTAGCGGGGCCCCCTACGAGCAGTACTTC. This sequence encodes CASSPTSGAPYEQYF.

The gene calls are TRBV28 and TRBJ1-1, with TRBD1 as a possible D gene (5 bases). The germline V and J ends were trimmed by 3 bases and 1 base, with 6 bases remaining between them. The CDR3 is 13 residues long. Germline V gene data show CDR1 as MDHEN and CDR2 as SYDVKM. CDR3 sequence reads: CASSLGRNTEAFF. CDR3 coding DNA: TGTGCCAGCAGTTTGGGGCGGAACACTGAAGCTTTCTTT.

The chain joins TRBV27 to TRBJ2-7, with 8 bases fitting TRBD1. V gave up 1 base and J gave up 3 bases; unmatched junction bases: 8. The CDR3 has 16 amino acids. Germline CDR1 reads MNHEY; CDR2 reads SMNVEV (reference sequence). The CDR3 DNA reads TGTGCCAGCAGTTTATTGGGACAGGAGTTCCTCTACGAGCAGTACTTC. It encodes CASSLLGQEFLYEQYF.

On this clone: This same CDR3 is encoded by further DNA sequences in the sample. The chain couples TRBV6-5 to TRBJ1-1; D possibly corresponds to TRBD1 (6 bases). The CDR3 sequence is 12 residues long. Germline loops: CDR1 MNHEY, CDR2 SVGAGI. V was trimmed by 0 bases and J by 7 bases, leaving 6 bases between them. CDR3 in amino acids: CASSYSTGEAFF. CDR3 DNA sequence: TGTGCCAGCAGTTACTCGACAGGTGAAGCTTTCTTT.

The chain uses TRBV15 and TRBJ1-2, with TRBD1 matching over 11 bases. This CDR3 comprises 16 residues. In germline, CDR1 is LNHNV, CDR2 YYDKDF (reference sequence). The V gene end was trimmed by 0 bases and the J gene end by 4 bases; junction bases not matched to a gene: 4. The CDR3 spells CATSRDRTGGVYGYTF. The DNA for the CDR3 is TGTGCCACCAGCAGAGATCGGACAGGGGGCGTCTATGGCTACACCTTC.

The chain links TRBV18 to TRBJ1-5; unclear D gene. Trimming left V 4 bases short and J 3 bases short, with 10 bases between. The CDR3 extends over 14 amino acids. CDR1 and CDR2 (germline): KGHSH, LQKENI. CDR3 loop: CASSLESPNQPQHF. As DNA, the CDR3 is TGTGCCAGCTCACTCGAAAGCCCCAATCAGCCCCAGCATTTT.

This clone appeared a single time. The DNA of the CDR3 is TGTGCCAGCAGTTCGGGGGACAGGGCCTACGAGCAGTACTTC. Residues: CASSSGDRAYEQYF. The chain recombines TRBV27 with TRBJ2-7, with 9 positions matching TRBD1. Germline trimming cut 4 bases from V and 2 bases from J; bases unmatched to any gene: 3. Germline V CDR1 and CDR2: MNHEY, SMNVEV (reference sequence). This CDR3 has 14 residues.